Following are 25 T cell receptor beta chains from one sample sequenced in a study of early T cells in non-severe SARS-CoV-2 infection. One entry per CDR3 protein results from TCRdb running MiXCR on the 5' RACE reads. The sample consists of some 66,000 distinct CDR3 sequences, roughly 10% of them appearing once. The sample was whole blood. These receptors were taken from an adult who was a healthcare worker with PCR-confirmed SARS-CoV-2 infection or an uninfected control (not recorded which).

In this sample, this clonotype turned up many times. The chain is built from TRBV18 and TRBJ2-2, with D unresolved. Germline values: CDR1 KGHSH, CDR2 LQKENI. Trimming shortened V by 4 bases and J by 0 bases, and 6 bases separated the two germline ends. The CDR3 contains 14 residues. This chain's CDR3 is CASSHSTNTGELFF. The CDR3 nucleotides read TGTGCCAGCTCACACAGTACGAACACCGGGGAGCTGTTTTTT.

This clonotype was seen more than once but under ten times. CDR3 region: CAIGDYRIKYNEQFF. CDR3 nucleotides: TGTGCCATTGGGGACTACCGAATAAAATACAATGAGCAGTTCTTC. The rearrangement links TRBV10-3 to TRBJ2-1; 7 positions match TRBD2. The CDR3 spans 15 residues. Per the germline V gene, CDR1 is ENHRY and CDR2 is SYGVKD. Unmatched junction bases numbered 12, after V lost 9 bases and J lost 4 bases.

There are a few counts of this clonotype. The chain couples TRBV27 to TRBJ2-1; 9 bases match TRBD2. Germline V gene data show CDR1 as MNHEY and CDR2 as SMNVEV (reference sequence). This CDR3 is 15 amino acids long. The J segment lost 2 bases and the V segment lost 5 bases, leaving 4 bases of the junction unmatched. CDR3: CASSPRGGAYNEQFF. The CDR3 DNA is TGTGCCAGCAGTCCCCGCGGGGGGGCCTACAATGAGCAGTTCTTC.

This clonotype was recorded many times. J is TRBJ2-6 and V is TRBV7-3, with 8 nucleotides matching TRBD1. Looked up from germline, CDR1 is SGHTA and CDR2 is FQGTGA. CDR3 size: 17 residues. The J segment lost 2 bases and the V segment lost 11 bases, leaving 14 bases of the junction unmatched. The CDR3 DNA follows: TGTGCCCACCATCGGGACAGGTTTTCCCCTGGGGCCAACGTCCTGACTTTC. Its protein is CAHHRDRFSPGANVLTF.

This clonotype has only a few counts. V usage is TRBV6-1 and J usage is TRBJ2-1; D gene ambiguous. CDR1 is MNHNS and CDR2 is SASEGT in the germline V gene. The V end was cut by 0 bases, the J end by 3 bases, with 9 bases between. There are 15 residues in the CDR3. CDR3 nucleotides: TGTGCCAGCAGTGAAGCGGACGCAAACTACAATGAGCAGTTCTTC. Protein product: CASSEADANYNEQFF.

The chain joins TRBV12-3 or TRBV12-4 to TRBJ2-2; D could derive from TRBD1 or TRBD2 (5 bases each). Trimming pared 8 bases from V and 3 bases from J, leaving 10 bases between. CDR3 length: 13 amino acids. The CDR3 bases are TGTGCCAGCGAGGGACCATACACCGGGGAGCTGTTTTTT. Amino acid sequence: CASEGPYTGELFF.

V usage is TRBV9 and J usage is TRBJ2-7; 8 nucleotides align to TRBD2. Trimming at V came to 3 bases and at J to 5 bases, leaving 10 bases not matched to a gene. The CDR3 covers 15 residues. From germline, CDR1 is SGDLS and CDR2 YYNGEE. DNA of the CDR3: TGTGCCAGCAGCGGGCGGACTAGCAGGTTCGACGAGCAGTACTTC. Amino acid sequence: CASSGRTSRFDEQYF.

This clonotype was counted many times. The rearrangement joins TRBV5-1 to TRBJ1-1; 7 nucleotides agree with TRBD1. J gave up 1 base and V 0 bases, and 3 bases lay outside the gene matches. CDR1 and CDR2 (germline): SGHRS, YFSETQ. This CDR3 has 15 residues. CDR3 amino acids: CASSLARTGNTEAFF. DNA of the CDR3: TGCGCCAGCAGCTTGGCCCGGACAGGGAACACTGAAGCTTTCTTT.

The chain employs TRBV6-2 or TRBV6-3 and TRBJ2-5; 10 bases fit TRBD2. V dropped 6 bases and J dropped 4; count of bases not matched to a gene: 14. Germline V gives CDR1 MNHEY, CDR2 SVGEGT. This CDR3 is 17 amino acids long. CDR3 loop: CASRTRSGRAGRETQYF. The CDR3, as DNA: TGTGCCAGCAGGACGCGAAGCGGGAGGGCCGGTAGAGAGACCCAGTACTTC.

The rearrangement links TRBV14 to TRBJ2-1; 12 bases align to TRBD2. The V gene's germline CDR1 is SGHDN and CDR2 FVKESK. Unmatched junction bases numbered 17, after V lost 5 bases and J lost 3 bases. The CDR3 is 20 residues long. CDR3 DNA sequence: TGTGCCAGCAGCTCCGTTGGGCTAGCGGGAGGGCCGCCCCACTACAATGAGCAGTTCTTC. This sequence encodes CASSSVGLAGGPPHYNEQFF.

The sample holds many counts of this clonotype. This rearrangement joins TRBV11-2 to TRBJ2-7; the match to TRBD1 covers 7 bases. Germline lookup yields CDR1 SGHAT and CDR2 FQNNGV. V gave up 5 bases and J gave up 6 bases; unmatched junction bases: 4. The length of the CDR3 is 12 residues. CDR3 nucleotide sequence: TGTGCCAGCAGCACGCGACAGGGCGAGCAGTACTTC. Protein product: CASSTRQGEQYF. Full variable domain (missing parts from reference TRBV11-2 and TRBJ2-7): EAGVAQSPRYKIIEKRQSVAFWCNPISGHATLYWYQQILGQGPKLLIQFQNNGVVDDSQLPKDRFSAERLKGVDSTLKIQPAKLEDSAVYLCASSTRQGEQYFGPGTRLTVT.

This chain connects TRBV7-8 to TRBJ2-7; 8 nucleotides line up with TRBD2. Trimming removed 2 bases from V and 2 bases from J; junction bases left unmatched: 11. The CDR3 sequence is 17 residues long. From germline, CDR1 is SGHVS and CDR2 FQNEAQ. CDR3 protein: CASSLLDRREATYEQYF. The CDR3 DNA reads TGTGCCAGCAGCTTATTAGATCGGCGGGAGGCAACCTACGAGCAGTACTTC. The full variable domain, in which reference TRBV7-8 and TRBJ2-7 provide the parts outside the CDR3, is GAGVSQSPRYKVAKRGQDVALRCDPISGHVSLFWYQQALGQGPEFLTYFQNEAQLDKSGLPSDRFFAERPEGSVSTLKIQRTQQEDSAVYLCASSLLDRREATYEQYFGPGTRLTVT.

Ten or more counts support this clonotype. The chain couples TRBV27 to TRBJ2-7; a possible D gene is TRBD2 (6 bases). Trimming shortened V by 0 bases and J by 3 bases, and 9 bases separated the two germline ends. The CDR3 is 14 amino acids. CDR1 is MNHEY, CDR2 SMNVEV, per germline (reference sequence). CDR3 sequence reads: CASSLSPGGYEQYF. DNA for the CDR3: TGTGCCAGCAGTTTATCGCCCGGGGGCTACGAGCAGTACTTC.

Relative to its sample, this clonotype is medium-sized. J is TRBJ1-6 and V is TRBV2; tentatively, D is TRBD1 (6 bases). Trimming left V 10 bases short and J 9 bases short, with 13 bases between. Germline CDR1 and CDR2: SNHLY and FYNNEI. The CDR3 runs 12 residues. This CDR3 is CATQGSGSPLHF. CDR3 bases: TGTGCCACCCAGGGGAGTGGTTCACCCCTCCACTTT.

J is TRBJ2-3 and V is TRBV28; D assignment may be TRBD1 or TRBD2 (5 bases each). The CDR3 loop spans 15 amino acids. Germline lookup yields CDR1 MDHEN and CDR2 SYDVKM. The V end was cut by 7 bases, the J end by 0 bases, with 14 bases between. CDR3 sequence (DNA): TGTGCCAGCACTTACGGGGCTTCTAGCACAGATACGCAGTATTTT. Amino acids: CASTYGASSTDTQYF.

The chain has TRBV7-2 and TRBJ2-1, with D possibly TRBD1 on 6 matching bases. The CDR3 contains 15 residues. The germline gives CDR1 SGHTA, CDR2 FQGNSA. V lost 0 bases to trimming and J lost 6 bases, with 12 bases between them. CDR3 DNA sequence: TGTGCCAGCAGCTTAGCCAACAGGGCAATCAATGAGCAGTTCTTC. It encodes CASSLANRAINEQFF.

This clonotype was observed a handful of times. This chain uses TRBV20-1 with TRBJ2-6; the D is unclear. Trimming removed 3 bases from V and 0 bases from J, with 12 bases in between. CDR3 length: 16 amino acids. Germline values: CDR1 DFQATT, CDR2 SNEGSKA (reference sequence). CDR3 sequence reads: CSARWFSNSGANVLTF. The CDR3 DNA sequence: TGCAGTGCTAGGTGGTTCTCCAACTCTGGGGCCAACGTCCTGACTTTC.

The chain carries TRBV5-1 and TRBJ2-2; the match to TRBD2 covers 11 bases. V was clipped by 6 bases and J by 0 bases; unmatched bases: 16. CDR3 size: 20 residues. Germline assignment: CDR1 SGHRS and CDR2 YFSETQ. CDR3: CASTTLWVAGGPTNTGELFF. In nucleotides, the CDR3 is TGCGCCAGCACTACCCTCTGGGTAGCGGGAGGGCCGACGAACACCGGGGAGCTGTTTTTT.

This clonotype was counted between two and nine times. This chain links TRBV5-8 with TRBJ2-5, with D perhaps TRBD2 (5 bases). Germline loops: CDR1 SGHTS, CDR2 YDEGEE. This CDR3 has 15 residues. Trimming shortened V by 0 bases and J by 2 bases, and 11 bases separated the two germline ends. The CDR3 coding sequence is TGTGCCAGCAGCTTGGCCCGAGGGTTACAAGAGACCCAGTACTTC. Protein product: CASSLARGLQETQYF.

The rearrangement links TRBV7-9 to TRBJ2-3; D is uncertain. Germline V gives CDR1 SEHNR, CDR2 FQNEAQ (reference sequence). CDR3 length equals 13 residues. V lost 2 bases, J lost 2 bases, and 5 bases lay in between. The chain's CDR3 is CASSLSDTDTQYF. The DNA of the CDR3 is TGTGCCAGCAGCTTATCGGACACAGATACGCAGTATTTT.

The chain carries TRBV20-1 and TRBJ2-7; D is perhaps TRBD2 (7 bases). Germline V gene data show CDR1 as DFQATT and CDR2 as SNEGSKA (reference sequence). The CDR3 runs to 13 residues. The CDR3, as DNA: TGCAGCCTCGAGGGGGACTACTCCTACGAGCAGTACTTC. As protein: CSLEGDYSYEQYF.

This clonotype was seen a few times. Here the CDR3 reads CASSPTSAYEQYF. The DNA for the CDR3 is TGTGCCAGCTCACCAACTAGCGCCTACGAGCAGTACTTC. The J gene is TRBJ2-7, the V gene TRBV18, with 7 bases fitting TRBD2. The ends lost 2 bases at V and 2 bases at J; junction bases unmatched: 0. Germline assignment: CDR1 KGHSH and CDR2 LQKENI. This CDR3 comprises 13 residues.

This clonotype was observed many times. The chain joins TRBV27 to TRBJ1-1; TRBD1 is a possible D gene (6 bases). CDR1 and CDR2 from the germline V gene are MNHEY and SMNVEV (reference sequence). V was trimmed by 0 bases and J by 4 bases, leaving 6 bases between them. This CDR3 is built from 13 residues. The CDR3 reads CASSLSTGTEAFF. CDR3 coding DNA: TGTGCCAGCAGTTTATCGACAGGCACTGAAGCTTTCTTT.

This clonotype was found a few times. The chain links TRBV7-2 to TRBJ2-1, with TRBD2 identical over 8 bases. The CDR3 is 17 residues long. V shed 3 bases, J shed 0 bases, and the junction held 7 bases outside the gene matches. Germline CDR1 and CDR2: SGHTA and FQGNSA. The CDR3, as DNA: TGTGCCAGCAGCTTCAGGCTAGCGGGTCTCTCCTACAATGAGCAGTTCTTC. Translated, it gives CASSFRLAGLSYNEQFF.

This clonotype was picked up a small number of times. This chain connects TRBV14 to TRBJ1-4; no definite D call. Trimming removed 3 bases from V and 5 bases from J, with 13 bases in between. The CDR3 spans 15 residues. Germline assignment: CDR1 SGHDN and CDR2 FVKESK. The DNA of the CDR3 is TGTGCCAGCAGCCAGGCTACCGCAAGCAATGAAAAACTGTTTTTT. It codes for CASSQATASNEKLFF.